These 16 T cell receptor beta chains were all obtained from the same sample, sequenced in a study of regulatory T cells in long-lasting Graves disease. iRepertoire HTBI primers and Arm-PCR of CDR3 regions built TCR beta libraries. One entry per CDR3 protein results from TCRdb running MiXCR on the multiplex PCR reads. The table records roughly 260,000 distinct CDR3 sequences, around 18% of them present only once. Indicated time point: newly diagnosed GD, antithyroid drugs for less than 3 months. Making the TCR library involved RNA that had been extracted from PBMCs. These records were also assigned to another study, of T cells in Graves' hyperthyroidism and ophthalmopathy.

The material sequenced was peripheral blood mononuclear cells (PBMCs), taken at new diagnosis, from a patient treated with antithyroid drugs. Every receptor here comes from a woman in her 30s with Graves disease.

This clonotype was seen repeatedly, ten times or more. This chain connects TRBV20-1 to TRBJ2-7; TRBD1 matches at 7 bases. Germline V gene lookup returns CDR1 DFQATT and CDR2 SNEGSKA (reference sequence). After removal of 4 bases from V and 3 bases from J, the junction contained 6 bases not matched to a gene. The CDR3 length is 13 residues. The CDR3 spells CSAIQGTLYEQYF. The CDR3 nucleotides are TGCAGTGCTATACAGGGGACCCTCTACGAGCAGTACTTC.

The table lists this clonotype with many counts. The rearrangement joins TRBV2 to TRBJ2-7; D remains unclear. CDR3 size: 17 residues. Germline values: CDR1 SNHLY, CDR2 FYNNEI. The V end lost 6 bases, the J end lost 7 bases, and 28 bases lay between the germline ends. In nucleotides, the CDR3 is TGTGCCAGCAGCCCACCCTTTGTTTCTCCGTCCTTTATGGAGCAGTACTTC. It yields the protein CASSPPFVSPSFMEQYF.

The V and J genes are TRBV15 and TRBJ2-2; a weak D match, TRBD2 (7 bases). Germline V gene lookup returns CDR1 LNHNV and CDR2 YYDKDF (reference sequence). CDR3 length: 13 amino acids. Trimming cost V 8 bases and J 6 bases, with 13 bases left between them. The CDR3 here is CATSVGGPGELFF. CDR3 nucleotides: TGTGCCACCTCCGTGGGGGGGCCCGGGGAGCTGTTTTTT.

The chain combines TRBV12-3 or TRBV12-4 with TRBJ2-7, with D perhaps being TRBD1 or TRBD2 (5 bases each). CDR3 length equals 13 residues. Trimming removed 2 bases at V and 9 bases at J, with 14 bases between. The DNA of the CDR3 is TGTGCCAGCAGTTTAACGGCGTCAGGGAGGCAGTACTTC. This gives the protein CASSLTASGRQYF.

The sample holds many counts of this clonotype. The chain combines TRBV7-8 with TRBJ1-2; D unclear. Trimming took 4 bases from V and 5 from J, leaving 14 bases between them. The CDR3 is made up of 14 amino acids. Germline values: CDR1 SGHVS, CDR2 FQNEAQ. CDR3 sequence (DNA): TGTGCCAGCAGCTCGGGCTTTGCGGAGTATGGCTACACCTTC. The encoded protein is CASSSGFAEYGYTF.

This clonotype was counted many times. V usage is TRBV10-3 and J usage is TRBJ1-1; D call uncertain. Per germline, CDR1 ENHRY and CDR2 SYGVKD. V was clipped by 8 bases and J by 6 bases, with 13 bases between them. The length of the CDR3 is 12 residues. In DNA, the CDR3 is TGTGCCATCTCCCCTCGAGGGTCTGAAGCTTTCTTT. It translates to CAISPRGSEAFF.

This clonotype was observed once. V is TRBV7-3 and J is TRBJ1-5; TRBD1 aligns across 9 bases. The trim removed 5 bases at V and 4 bases at J, leaving 12 bases unmatched. The CDR3 sequence is 17 residues long. Germline CDR1 SGHTA, CDR2 FQGTGA. DNA for the CDR3: TGTGCCAGCAGCGGGGGAACCGGGACAGGGAGAAATCAGCCCCAGCATTTT. This sequence encodes CASSGGTGTGRNQPQHF.

This clonotype was counted many times. This chain joins TRBV5-6 and TRBJ2-3; D is perhaps TRBD1 (5 bases). The J call may be in error: the DNA end matches TRBJ2-5 better. The CDR3 contains 13 residues. Germline assignment: CDR1 SGHDT and CDR2 YYEEEE. The CDR3 spells CASSATGSETQYF. The CDR3 nucleotides are TGTGCCAGCAGCGCAACAGGCAGCGAGACCCAGTACTTC.

The sample holds many counts of this clonotype. The V and J genes are TRBV5-8 and TRBJ1-5; D is undetermined. The germline V gene encodes CDR1 SGHTS and CDR2 YDEGEE. The V end lost 5 bases, the J end lost 6 bases, and 12 bases lay between the germline ends. The CDR3 extends over 13 amino acids. CDR3 in DNA: TGTGCCAGCAGTTACGCCTCGTTTCAGCCCCAGCATTTT. Protein product: CASSYASFQPQHF.

A word on this clonotype: A far larger clone is just one base off, so this is likely a read error. The rearrangement uses TRBV2 and TRBJ2-7; maybe TRBD2 (5 bases). The CDR3 runs to 15 residues. Deletions cut 6 bases from V and 7 bases from J, with 22 bases between. Germline CDR1 SNHLY, CDR2 FYNNEI. The DNA for the CDR3 is TGTGCCAGCAGAGAGGCTAGCTTCGGCCCCGATGAGCAGTACTTC. Residues: CASREASFGPDEQYF. Complete variable domain (other parts from reference TRBV2 and TRBJ2-7): EPEVTQTPSHQVTQMGQEVILRCVPISNHLYFYWYRQILGQKVEFLVSFYNNEISEKSEIFDDQFSVERPDGSNFTLKIRSTKLEDSAMYFCASREASFGPDEQYFGPGTRLTVT.

CDR3 DNA sequence: TGTGCCAGTAGTATTCAGGGGAGATACACTGAAGCTTTCTTT. Translated, it gives CASSIQGRYTEAFF. V is TRBV19 and J is TRBJ1-1; a possible D gene is TRBD1 (6 bases). The CDR3 contains 14 residues. Between the trimmed V and J ends, which lost 3 bases and 3 bases, there was a span of 11 bases. Germline V gene data show CDR1 as LNHDA and CDR2 as SQIVND (reference sequence).

This clonotype has just a few counts. At one end the junction does not follow the germline gene, possibly because of a read error. The chain recombines TRBV7-9 with TRBJ1-5; D call uncertain. Germline-derived CDR1 and CDR2 are SEHNR and FQNEAQ (reference sequence). This CDR3 contains 13 residues. The CDR3 DNA sequence: TGTGCCAGCACCCCTTCTGGTAATCAGCTCCAGCATTTT. Amino acid sequence: CASTPSGNQLQHF.

A few counts support this clonotype. V is TRBV7-3 and J is TRBJ2-2; maybe TRBD2 (6 bases). V lost 5 bases and J lost 0, with 16 bases in between. Germline V gene data show CDR1 as SGHTA and CDR2 as FQGTGA. The CDR3 consists of 17 residues. The DNA of the CDR3 is TGTGCCAGCAGCCCTGCAATAGGGACTTCGAACACCGGGGAGCTGTTTTTT. Protein sequence: CASSPAIGTSNTGELFF.

This clonotype has a count of ten or more. CDR3 nucleotides: TGCGCCAGCAGCGGGGGACAGGGGAAGATCTTTGGCTACACCTTC. This translates into CASSGGQGKIFGYTF. The rearrangement uses TRBV5-1 and TRBJ1-2, with 10 bases matching TRBD1. Germline CDR1 is SGHRS and CDR2 is YFSETQ. With 4 bases clipped from V and 7 bases from J, the junction kept 10 bases outside the gene matches. CDR3 length equals 15 residues.

The gene calls are TRBV3-1 and TRBJ2-5; D is tentatively TRBD1 or TRBD2 (6 bases each). The CDR3 length is 15 residues. Per germline, CDR1 LGHDT and CDR2 YNNKEL (reference sequence). V lost 0 bases, J lost 5 bases, and 13 bases lay in between. The CDR3 DNA sequence: TGTGCCAGCAGCCAAGAAGTACGAGGGGGGGAGACCCAGTACTTC. It specifies CASSQEVRGGETQYF.

The table lists this clonotype with many counts. The V and J genes are TRBV5-4 and TRBJ2-1; 9 bases map to TRBD2. This CDR3 is 13 amino acids long. Per the germline V gene, CDR1 is SGHNT and CDR2 is YYREEE (reference sequence). CDR3: CAVGRGGADEQFF. As DNA, the CDR3 is TGTGCGGTAGGGCGGGGGGGCGCAGATGAGCAGTTCTTC.